What follows describes a single TCR beta chain. Looked up from germline, CDR1 is LGHNA and CDR2 is YSLEER. Trimming removed 4 bases from V and 11 bases from J; junction bases left unmatched: 10. The CDR3 has 14 residues. These data are taken from a study of blood T cell repertoires in COVID-19. Study in general: Material from acute and convalescent COVID-19 was sourced from the United States, Italy and Spain. The analysed material was cDNA or gDNA that came from T cells, B-cell-depleted T cells, or PBMCs.

Participants came from some 23 US areas, aged roughly 18 to 100 years. Measured with immunoSEQ multiplex PCR; TCRdb has only the in-frame clones, and not every one. The sample lists about 140,000 clones, approximately 84% occurring once. Input material: PBMCs or T cells enriched from blood (not recorded which). The rearrangement links TRBV4-3 to TRBJ2-1; 8 positions agree with TRBD2. The receptor's source is a man aged 50-59 years in a cohort exposed to, infected with or recovered from COVID-19 (not recorded which). The CDR3 nucleotides are TGCGCCAGCAGCCCCCGGGAGGGGCCAACTCAGCAGTTCTTC. Translated, it gives CASSPREGPTQQFF.